The rows below give T cell receptor beta chains drawn from one sample of a study of patients and donors after allogeneic stem cell transplantation. One entry per CDR3 protein, called by TCRdb with MiXCR from the RT-PCR reads. In the table there are 390,000 or so distinct CDR3 sequences, around 15% of which are singletons. The sequencing sample was made of blood, either unsorted or a sorted T cell fraction (not recorded which). Receptor source: a human donor who was either an allogeneic HSCT recipient or a stem cell or donor lymphocyte infusion donor (not recorded which). It is not recorded whose cells these are; they may come from a transplant donor. CDR3s include the opening cysteine and the closing phenylalanine or tryptophan. The D gene is left open where the match is weak. The size entry is marked missing in some rows and otherwise reads once, few, many or a size class.

J gene	V gene	D gene	clone size	CDR3 DNA	CDR3 protein
TRBJ2-7	TRBV2	TRBD1	-	TGTGCCAGCGCAAGCTCGGACAGGACCTACGAGCAGTACTTC	CASASSDRTYEQYF
TRBJ2-7	TRBV4-1	-	-	TGCGCCAGCAGCCAAGGCGGAGGGACGCTACCCTTCGAGCAGTACTTC	CASSQGGGTLPFEQYF
TRBJ2-7	TRBV27	-	-	TGTGCCAGCAGTTTAGGAAGTCCACGCTCCTACGAGCAGTACTTC	CASSLGSPRSYEQYF
TRBJ2-5	TRBV27	-	-	TGTGCCAGCAGTTTATCGGGCTCTGTTCATTCAGGGACCCAGTACTTC	CASSLSGSVHSGTQYF
TRBJ2-5	TRBV28	-	-	TGTGCCAGCAGCGACCCGGGCCAGGGACAGACCCAGTACTTC	CASSDPGQGQTQYF
TRBJ2-7	TRBV7-8	-	many	TGTGCCAGCAGCTTAGAAATCCAGTGGTCCTACGAGCAGTACTTC	CASSLEIQWSYEQYF
TRBJ1-3	TRBV7-9	TRBD1	-	TGTGCCAGCAGACCAGGGGGGCCCTCTGGAAACACCATATATTTT	CASRPGGPSGNTIYF
TRBJ2-5	TRBV7-9	-	few	TGTGCCAGCAGCAGTCGGGGCGAAGAGACCCAGTACTTC	CASSSRGEETQYF
TRBJ1-2	TRBV4-3	-	-	TGCGCCAGCGGCCAGGGAGGGGGGGCCAAGGGCTACACCTTC	CASGQGGGAKGYTF
TRBJ1-1	TRBV12-3/TRBV12-4	-	-	TGTGCCAGCAGTCCCCGAGTCCTGGGAGCTTTCTTT	CASSPRVLGAFF
TRBJ1-5	TRBV6-2/TRBV6-3	-	-	TGTGCCAGCAGTTACATGGGGCGCAATCAGCCCCAGCATTTT	CASSYMGRNQPQHF